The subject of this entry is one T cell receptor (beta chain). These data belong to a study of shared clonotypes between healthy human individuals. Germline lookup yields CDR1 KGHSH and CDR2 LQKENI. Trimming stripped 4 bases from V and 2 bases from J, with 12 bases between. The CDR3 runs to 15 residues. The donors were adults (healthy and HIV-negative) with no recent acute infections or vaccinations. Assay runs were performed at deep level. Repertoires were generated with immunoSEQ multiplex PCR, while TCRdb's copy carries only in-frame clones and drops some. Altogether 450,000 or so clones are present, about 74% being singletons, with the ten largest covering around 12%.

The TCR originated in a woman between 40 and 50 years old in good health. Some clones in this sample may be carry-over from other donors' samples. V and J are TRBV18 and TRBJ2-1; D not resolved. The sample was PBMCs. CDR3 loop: CASSLPGQTYNEQFF. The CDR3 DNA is TGTGCCAGCTCACTCCCGGGCCAGACCTACAATGAGCAGTTCTTC.